These T cell receptor beta chains were read from a single sample in a study of cytomegalovirus exposure and HLA in healthy donors. The repertoire was sequenced with immunoSEQ multiplex PCR; TCRdb's copy has only in-frame clones and lacks some. The sample lists 180,000 or so clones, approximately 59% seen once, with around 2.9% in the top ten. Sequenced input: PBMCs. All receptors come from a man aged 35 to 55 in good health and CMV-seronegative. Each CDR3 is given with its conserved first and last residue. A D gene is named only where the DNA matches it firmly. Only part of the rows carry a size: once, few, many, or a class if the clone is expanded.

clone size: once; D gene: TRBD1; J gene: TRBJ1-2; V gene: TRBV5-1; CDR3 protein: CASSPGSRGQGISGYTF; CDR3 DNA: TGCGCCAGCAGCCCTGGGTCCCGAGGACAGGGGATTTCTGGCTACACCTTC
clone size: .; D gene: .; J gene: TRBJ2-7; V gene: TRBV5-1; CDR3 protein: CASSLEGGEQYF; CDR3 DNA: TGCGCCAGCAGCTTGGAAGGGGGCGAGCAGTACTTC
clone size: .; D gene: .; J gene: TRBJ2-6; V gene: TRBV14; CDR3 protein: CASRGRGSGANVLTF; CDR3 DNA: TGTGCCAGCAGGGGACGGGGGTCTGGGGCCAACGTCCTGACTTTC
clone size: .; D gene: TRBD2; J gene: TRBJ2-7; V gene: TRBV5-1; CDR3 protein: CASKWSAGGRFVEQYF; CDR3 DNA: TGCGCCAGCAAATGGTCAGCGGGGGGGCGATTTGTCGAGCAGTACTTC
clone size: .; D gene: TRBD2; J gene: TRBJ2-3; V gene: TRBV4-2; CDR3 protein: CASSQDKVAGSSTDTQYF; CDR3 DNA: TGTGCCAGCAGCCAAGATAAGGTAGCGGGCTCTAGCACAGATACGCAGTATTTT
clone size: .; D gene: TRBD2; J gene: TRBJ2-1; V gene: TRBV9; CDR3 protein: CASSQSRASGVNEQFF; CDR3 DNA: TGTGCCAGCAGCCAGTCCCGGGCTAGCGGGGTCAATGAGCAGTTCTTC
clone size: few; D gene: .; J gene: TRBJ1-1; V gene: TRBV5-1; CDR3 protein: CASSLGGGYSTEAFF; CDR3 DNA: TGCGCCAGCAGCTTGGGGGGGGGTTACTCGACTGAAGCTTTCTTT
clone size: .; D gene: .; J gene: TRBJ2-1; V gene: TRBV7-6; CDR3 protein: CASSLRPGDNEQFF; CDR3 DNA: TGTGCCAGCAGCTTACGCCCGGGAGATAATGAGCAGTTCTTC
clone size: .; D gene: .; J gene: TRBJ2-2; V gene: TRBV7-6; CDR3 protein: CASSFAQGATGELFF; CDR3 DNA: TGTGCCAGCAGCTTTGCACAGGGTGCCACCGGGGAGCTGTTTTTT
clone size: few; D gene: TRBD1; J gene: TRBJ1-4; V gene: TRBV6-5; CDR3 protein: CASRRTGGEKLFF; CDR3 DNA: TGTGCCAGCAGACGGACAGGGGGTGAAAAACTGTTTTTT
clone size: few; D gene: TRBD2; J gene: TRBJ2-5; V gene: TRBV28; CDR3 protein: CASSLELAGEETQYF; CDR3 DNA: TGTGCCAGCAGTTTAGAACTAGCGGGGGAAGAGACCCAGTACTTC
clone size: .; D gene: TRBD1; J gene: TRBJ2-1; V gene: TRBV15; CDR3 protein: CATSGDRGRVDEQFF; CDR3 DNA: TGTGCCACCAGCGGCGACAGGGGACGGGTCGATGAGCAGTTCTTC
clone size: few; D gene: TRBD1; J gene: TRBJ1-1; V gene: TRBV2; CDR3 protein: CASSLTGGAYTEAFF; CDR3 DNA: TGTGCCAGCAGCTTAACAGGGGGCGCGTACACTGAAGCTTTCTTT
clone size: .; D gene: .; J gene: TRBJ2-5; V gene: TRBV10-1; CDR3 protein: CASSLTGPRGEQYF; CDR3 DNA: TGCGCCAGCAGTTTAACCGGGCCCCGCGGGGAGCAGTACTTC
clone size: .; D gene: .; J gene: TRBJ2-5; V gene: TRBV27; CDR3 protein: CASSPDAGPRHQETQYF; CDR3 DNA: TGTGCCAGCAGTCCCGACGCAGGGCCTCGCCACCAAGAGACCCAGTACTTC
clone size: .; D gene: .; J gene: TRBJ2-7; V gene: TRBV7-9; CDR3 protein: CASSRRDTTYEQYF; CDR3 DNA: TGTGCCAGCAGCAGACGGGACACAACCTACGAGCAGTACTTC
clone size: .; D gene: .; J gene: TRBJ1-2; V gene: TRBV4-3; CDR3 protein: CASSQRLNYGYTF; CDR3 DNA: TGCGCCAGCAGCCAGAGACTTAACTATGGCTACACCTTC
clone size: .; D gene: TRBD2; J gene: TRBJ2-7; V gene: TRBV7-9; CDR3 protein: CAISTSGGIEQYF; CDR3 DNA: TGTGCCATCTCGACTAGCGGGGGGATCGAGCAGTACTTC
clone size: .; D gene: TRBD1; J gene: TRBJ2-3; V gene: TRBV10-3; CDR3 protein: CAMTGEGTDTQYF; CDR3 DNA: TGTGCCATGACAGGGGAGGGCACAGATACGCAGTATTTT
clone size: .; D gene: .; J gene: TRBJ1-1; V gene: TRBV10-1; CDR3 protein: CASSEAGPDTEAFF; CDR3 DNA: TGCGCCAGCAGTGAGGCGGGACCCGACACTGAAGCTTTCTTT
clone size: .; D gene: TRBD2; J gene: TRBJ2-5; V gene: TRBV5-4; CDR3 protein: CASSPGGVRETQYF; CDR3 DNA: TGTGCCAGCAGTCCCGGGGGGGTGAGGGAGACCCAGTACTTC
clone size: few; D gene: .; J gene: TRBJ2-2; V gene: TRBV6-5; CDR3 protein: CATRMTGTNTGELFF; CDR3 DNA: TGTGCCACCAGGATGACAGGAACGAACACCGGGGAGCTGTTTTTT
clone size: .; D gene: .; J gene: TRBJ2-5; V gene: TRBV5-1; CDR3 protein: CASSLGGGEETQYF; CDR3 DNA: TGCGCCAGCAGCTTGGGGGGCGGGGAAGAGACCCAGTACTTC
clone size: .; D gene: TRBD1; J gene: TRBJ1-2; V gene: TRBV5-6; CDR3 protein: CASSLDRAGGYTF; CDR3 DNA: TGTGCCAGCAGCTTAGACAGGGCGGGAGGCTACACCTTC
clone size: .; D gene: .; J gene: TRBJ1-6; V gene: TRBV6-6; CDR3 protein: CASSYEGSDSPLHF; CDR3 DNA: TGTGCCAGCAGTTACGAAGGGAGCGATTCACCCCTCCACTTT
clone size: .; D gene: .; J gene: TRBJ1-2; V gene: TRBV19; CDR3 protein: CAITGYGLDGYTF; CDR3 DNA: TGTGCCATTACAGGGTACGGGCTGGATGGCTACACCTTC
clone size: few; D gene: TRBD2; J gene: TRBJ2-1; V gene: TRBV29-1; CDR3 protein: CSAEPPPSGRADEQFF; CDR3 DNA: TGCAGCGCTGAACCCCCTCCTAGCGGGAGGGCAGATGAGCAGTTCTTC
clone size: .; D gene: .; J gene: TRBJ1-4; V gene: TRBV30; CDR3 protein: CAWSVPGGEKLFF; CDR3 DNA: TGTGCCTGGAGTGTGCCCGGTGGTGAAAAACTGTTTTTT
clone size: .; D gene: .; J gene: TRBJ1-2; V gene: TRBV29-1; CDR3 protein: CSVRLGAYGYTF; CDR3 DNA: TGCAGCGTCCGACTCGGTGCCTATGGCTACACCTTC